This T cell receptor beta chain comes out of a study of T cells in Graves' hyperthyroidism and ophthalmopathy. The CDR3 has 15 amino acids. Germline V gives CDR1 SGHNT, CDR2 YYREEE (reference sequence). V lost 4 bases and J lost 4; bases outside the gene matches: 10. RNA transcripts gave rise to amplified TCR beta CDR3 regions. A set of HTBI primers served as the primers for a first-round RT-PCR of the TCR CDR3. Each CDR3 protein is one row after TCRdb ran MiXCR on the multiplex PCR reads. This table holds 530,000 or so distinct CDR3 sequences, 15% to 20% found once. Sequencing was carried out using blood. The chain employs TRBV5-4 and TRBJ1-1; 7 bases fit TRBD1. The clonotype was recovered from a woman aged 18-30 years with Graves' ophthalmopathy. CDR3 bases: TGTGCCAGCAGCACCCAGACAGGGCACTTCACTGAAGCTTTCTTT. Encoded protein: CASSTQTGHFTEAFF. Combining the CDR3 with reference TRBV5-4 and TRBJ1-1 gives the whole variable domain ETGVTQSPTHLIKTRGQQVTLRCSSQSGHNTVSWYQQALGQGPQFIFQYYREEENGRGNFPPRFSGLQFPNYSSELNVNALELDDSALYLCASSTQTGHFTEAFFGQGTRLTVV.